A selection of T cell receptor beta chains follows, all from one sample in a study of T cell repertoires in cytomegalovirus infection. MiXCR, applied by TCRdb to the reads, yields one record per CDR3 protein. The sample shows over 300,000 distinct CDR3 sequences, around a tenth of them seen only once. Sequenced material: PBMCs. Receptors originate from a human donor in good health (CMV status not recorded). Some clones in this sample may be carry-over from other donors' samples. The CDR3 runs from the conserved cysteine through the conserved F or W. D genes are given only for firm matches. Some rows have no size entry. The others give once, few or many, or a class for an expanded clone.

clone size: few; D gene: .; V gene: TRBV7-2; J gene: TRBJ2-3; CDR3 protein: CASSLFSGTSNRDTQYF; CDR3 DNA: TGTGCCAGCAGCTTATTCAGCGGCACGTCGAACCGAGATACGCAGTATTTT
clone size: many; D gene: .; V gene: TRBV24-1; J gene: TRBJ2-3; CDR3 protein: CATSDLRSGSTDTQYF; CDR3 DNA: TGTGCCACCAGTGATTTGCGGAGCGGGAGCACAGATACGCAGTATTTT
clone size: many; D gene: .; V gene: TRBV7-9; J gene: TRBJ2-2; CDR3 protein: CASSPGRVVGELFF; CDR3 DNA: TGTGCCAGCAGCCCCGGCCGGGTGGTCGGGGAGCTGTTTTTT
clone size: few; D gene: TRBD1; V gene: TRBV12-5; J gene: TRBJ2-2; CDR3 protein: CASGLVPLRTGEPGELFF; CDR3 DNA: TGTGCTAGTGGTTTGGTACCGCTCCGGACAGGGGAGCCCGGGGAGCTGTTTTTT
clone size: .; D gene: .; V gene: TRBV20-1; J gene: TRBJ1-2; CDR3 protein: CSASGTNNYGYTF; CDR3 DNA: TGCAGTGCGTCCGGGACAAATAACTATGGCTACACCTTC
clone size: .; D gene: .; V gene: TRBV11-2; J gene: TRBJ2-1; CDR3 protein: CASSPTLARRVNEQFF; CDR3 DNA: TGTGCCAGCAGCCCAACCCTGGCCAGGCGGGTTAATGAGCAGTTCTTC
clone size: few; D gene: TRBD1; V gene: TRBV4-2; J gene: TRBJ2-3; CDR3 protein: CASSQFADRATTDTQYF; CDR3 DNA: TGTGCCAGCAGCCAATTCGCTGACAGGGCGACGACAGATACGCAGTATTTT
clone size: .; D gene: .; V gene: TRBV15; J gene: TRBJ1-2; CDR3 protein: CATSRTPGYGYTF; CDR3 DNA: TGTGCCACCAGCAGAACACCAGGGTATGGCTACACCTTC
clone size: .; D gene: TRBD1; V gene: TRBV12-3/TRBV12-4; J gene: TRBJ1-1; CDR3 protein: CASSIQGTTEAFF; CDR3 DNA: TGTGCCAGCAGTATACAGGGGACGACTGAAGCTTTCTTT
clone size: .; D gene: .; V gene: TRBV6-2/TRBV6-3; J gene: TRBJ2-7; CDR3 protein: CASSYSMYEQYF; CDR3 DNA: TGTGCCAGCAGTTACTCGATGTACGAGCAGTACTTC
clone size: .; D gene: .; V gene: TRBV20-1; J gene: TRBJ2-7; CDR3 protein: CSARDPKGPYEQYF; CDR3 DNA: TGCAGTGCTAGAGACCCCAAAGGGCCCTACGAGCAGTACTTC
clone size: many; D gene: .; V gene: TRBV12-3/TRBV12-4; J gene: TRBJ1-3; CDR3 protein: CASSLTQSAGNTIYF; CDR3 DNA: TGTGCCAGCAGTTTGACGCAGTCGGCAGGAAACACCATATATTTT
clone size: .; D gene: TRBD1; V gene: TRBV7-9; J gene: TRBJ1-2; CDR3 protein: CASSKTGLDYGYTF; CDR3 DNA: TGTGCCAGCAGCAAGACAGGGTTAGACTATGGCTACACCTTC
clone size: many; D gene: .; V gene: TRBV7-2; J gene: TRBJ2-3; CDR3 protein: CASSGRSLTSTDTQYF; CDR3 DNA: TGTGCCAGCAGCGGAAGGAGTCTTACTAGCACAGATACGCAGTATTTT
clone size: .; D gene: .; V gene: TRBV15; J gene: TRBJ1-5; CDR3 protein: CATSTFPWGNSNQPQHF; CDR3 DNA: TGTGCCACCAGCACCTTCCCATGGGGTAATAGCAATCAGCCCCAGCATTTT
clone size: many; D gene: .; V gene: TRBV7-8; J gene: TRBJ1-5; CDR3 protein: CASSRLQDQPQHF; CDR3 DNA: TGTGCCAGCAGCCGTCTACAGGATCAGCCCCAGCATTTT
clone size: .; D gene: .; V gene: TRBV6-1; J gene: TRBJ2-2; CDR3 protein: CASSFSDRALAGELFF; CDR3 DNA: TGTGCCAGCAGTTTTTCCGACAGAGCTCTAGCCGGGGAGCTGTTTTTT
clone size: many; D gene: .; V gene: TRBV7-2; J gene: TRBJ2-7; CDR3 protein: CASSSFTGVEQYF; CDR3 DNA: TGTGCCAGCAGCTCCTTCACGGGAGTTGAGCAGTACTTC
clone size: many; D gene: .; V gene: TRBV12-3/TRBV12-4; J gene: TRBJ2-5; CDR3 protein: CASSFWRKETQYF; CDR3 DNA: TGTGCCAGCAGTTTCTGGCGGAAGGAGACCCAGTACTTC
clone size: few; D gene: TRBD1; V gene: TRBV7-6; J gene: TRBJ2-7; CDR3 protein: CASSKTGGSYEQYF; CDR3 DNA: TGTGCCAGCAGCAAGACAGGGGGCTCCTACGAGCAGTACTTC
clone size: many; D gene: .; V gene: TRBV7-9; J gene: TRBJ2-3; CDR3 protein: CASSLVGDTQYF; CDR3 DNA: TGTGCCAGCAGCTTAGTAGGGGATACGCAGTATTTT
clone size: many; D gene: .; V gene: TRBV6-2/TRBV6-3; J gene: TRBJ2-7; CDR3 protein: CASSYERLTATYEQYF; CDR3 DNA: TGTGCCAGCAGTTACGAAAGACTTACTGCCACCTACGAGCAGTACTTC
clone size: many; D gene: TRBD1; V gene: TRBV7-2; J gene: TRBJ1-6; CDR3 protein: CASSPEGARIGSPLHF; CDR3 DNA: TGTGCCAGCAGTCCCGAGGGGGCGCGGATTGGGTCGCCCCTCCACTTT
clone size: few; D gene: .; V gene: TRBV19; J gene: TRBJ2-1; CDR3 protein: CASSIGIQFLSSEQFF; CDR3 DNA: TGTGCCAGTAGTATAGGAATACAGTTTCTCTCTAGTGAGCAGTTCTTC
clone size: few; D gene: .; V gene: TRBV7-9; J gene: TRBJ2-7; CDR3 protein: CASSPSLSPSSYEQYF; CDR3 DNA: TGTGCCAGCAGCCCGTCACTAAGTCCAAGCTCCTACGAGCAGTACTTC
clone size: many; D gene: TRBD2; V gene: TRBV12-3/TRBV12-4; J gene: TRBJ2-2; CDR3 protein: CASSSSGRRAGELFF; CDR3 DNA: TGTGCCAGCAGTTCTAGCGGGAGGAGGGCCGGGGAGCTGTTTTTT
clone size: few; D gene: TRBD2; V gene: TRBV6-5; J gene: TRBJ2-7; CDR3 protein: CASSPNLAGAREQYF; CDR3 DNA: TGTGCCAGCAGTCCTAATCTAGCGGGAGCTCGAGAGCAGTACTTC
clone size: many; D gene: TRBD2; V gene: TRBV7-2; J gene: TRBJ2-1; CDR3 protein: CASSFGGTSGSNEQFF; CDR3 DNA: TGTGCCAGCAGCTTCGGAGGGACTAGCGGGAGTAATGAGCAGTTCTTC
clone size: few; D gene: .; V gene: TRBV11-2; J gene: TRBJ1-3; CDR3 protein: CASSLVGAGYTIYF; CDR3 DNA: TGTGCCAGCAGCTTAGTTGGAGCGGGATACACCATATATTTT
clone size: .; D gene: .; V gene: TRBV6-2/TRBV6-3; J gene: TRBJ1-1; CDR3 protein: CASTQKWGGEAFF; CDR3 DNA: TGTGCCAGCACCCAAAAGTGGGGTGGTGAAGCTTTCTTT
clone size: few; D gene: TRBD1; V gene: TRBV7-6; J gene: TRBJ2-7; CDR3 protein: CASSSGTGYEQYF; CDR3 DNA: TGTGCCAGCAGCTCCGGGACAGGTTACGAGCAGTACTTC
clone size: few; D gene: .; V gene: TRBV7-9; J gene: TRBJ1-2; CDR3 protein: CASSLGAGGEGYTF; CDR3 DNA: TGTGCCAGCAGCCTAGGGGCCGGAGGAGAAGGCTACACCTTC
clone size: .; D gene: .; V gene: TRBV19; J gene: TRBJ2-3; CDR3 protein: CASSVGTLEDTQYF; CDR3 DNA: TGTGCCAGTAGTGTCGGGACCCTTGAAGATACGCAGTATTTT
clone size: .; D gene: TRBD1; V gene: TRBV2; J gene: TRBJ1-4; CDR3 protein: CATRQGAEKLFF; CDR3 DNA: TGTGCCACACGACAGGGCGCCGAAAAACTGTTTTTT
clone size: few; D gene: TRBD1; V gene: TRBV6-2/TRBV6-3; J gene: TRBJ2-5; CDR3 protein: CASRGQGIETQYF; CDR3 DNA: TGTGCCAGCAGAGGACAGGGGATAGAGACCCAGTACTTC
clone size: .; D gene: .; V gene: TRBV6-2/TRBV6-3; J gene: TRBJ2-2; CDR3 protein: CASSYRTANTGELFF; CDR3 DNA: TGTGCCAGCAGTTACAGGACAGCGAACACCGGGGAGCTGTTTTTT
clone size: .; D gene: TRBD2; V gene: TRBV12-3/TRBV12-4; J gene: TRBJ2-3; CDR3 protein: CASSLTSGRPLSTDTQYF; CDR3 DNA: TGTGCCAGCAGTTTGACTAGCGGGAGGCCTCTGAGCACAGATACGCAGTATTTT
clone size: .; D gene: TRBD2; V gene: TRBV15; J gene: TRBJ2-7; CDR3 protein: CATSRDQGLAGGRLYEQYF; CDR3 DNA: TGTGCCACCAGCAGGGATCAGGGACTAGCGGGAGGCCGACTCTACGAGCAGTACTTC
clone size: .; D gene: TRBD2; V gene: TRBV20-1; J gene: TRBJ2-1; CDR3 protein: CSARGGGRWNEQFF; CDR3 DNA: TGCAGTGCTAGAGGTGGCGGGAGGTGGAATGAGCAGTTCTTC
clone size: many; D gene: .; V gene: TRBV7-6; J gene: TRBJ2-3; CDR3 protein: CASSPRSVDLDTQYF; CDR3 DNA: TGTGCCAGCAGCCCCCGCTCAGTAGATTTGGATACGCAGTATTTT
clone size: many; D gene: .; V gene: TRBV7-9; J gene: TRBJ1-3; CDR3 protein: CASSPDIPGNTIYF; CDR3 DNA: TGTGCCAGCAGCCCCGACATTCCCGGAAACACCATATATTTT
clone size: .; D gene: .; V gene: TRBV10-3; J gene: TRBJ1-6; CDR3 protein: CAISESLISNPNSPLHF; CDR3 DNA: TGTGCCATCAGTGAGTCGTTGATTTCGAACCCTAATTCACCCCTCCACTTT
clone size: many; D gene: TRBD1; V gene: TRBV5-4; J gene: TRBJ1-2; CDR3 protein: CASSLARQGANYGYTF; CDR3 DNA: TGTGCCAGCAGCTTGGCCCGACAGGGGGCAAACTATGGCTACACCTTC
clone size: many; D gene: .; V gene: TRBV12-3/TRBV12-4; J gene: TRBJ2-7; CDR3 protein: CASSYTAYEQYF; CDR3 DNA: TGTGCCAGCAGTTACACAGCCTACGAGCAGTACTTC
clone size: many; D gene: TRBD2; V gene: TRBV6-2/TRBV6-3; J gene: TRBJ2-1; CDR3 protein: CASSYPLAPSLAGAYNEQFF; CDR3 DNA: TGTGCCAGCAGTTATCCCCTTGCCCCTTCTCTAGCGGGGGCCTACAATGAGCAGTTCTTC
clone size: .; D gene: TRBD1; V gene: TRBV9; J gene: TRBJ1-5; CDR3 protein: CASSSGTANQPQHF; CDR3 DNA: TGTGCCAGCAGCTCCGGGACAGCGAATCAGCCCCAGCATTTT
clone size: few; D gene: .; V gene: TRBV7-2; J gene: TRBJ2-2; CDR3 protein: CASSLASQNTGELFF; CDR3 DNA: TGTGCCAGCAGCTTAGCAAGTCAGAACACCGGGGAGCTGTTTTTT
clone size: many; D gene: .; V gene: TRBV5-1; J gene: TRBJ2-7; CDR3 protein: CASTRTESYEQYF; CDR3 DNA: TGCGCCAGTACACGGACAGAGTCCTACGAGCAGTACTTC
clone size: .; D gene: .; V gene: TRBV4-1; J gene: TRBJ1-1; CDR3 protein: CARYREAFF; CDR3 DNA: TGCGCCAGATACAGGGAGGCTTTCTTT
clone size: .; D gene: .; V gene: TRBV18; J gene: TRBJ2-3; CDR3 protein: CASSLSYSDHSTDTQYF; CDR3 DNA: TGTGCCAGCTCACTGTCCTATAGCGATCATTCCACAGATACGCAGTATTTT
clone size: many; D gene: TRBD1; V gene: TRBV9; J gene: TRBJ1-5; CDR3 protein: CASSVAGTGNQPQHF; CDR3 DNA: TGTGCCAGCAGCGTGGCCGGGACAGGGAATCAGCCCCAGCATTTT
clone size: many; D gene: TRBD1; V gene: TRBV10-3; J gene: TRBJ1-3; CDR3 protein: CAAGQGGNTIYF; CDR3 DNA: TGTGCCGCCGGACAGGGAGGAAACACCATATATTTT
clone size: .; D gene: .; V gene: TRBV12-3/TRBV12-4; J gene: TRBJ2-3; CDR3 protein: CASSEEGRTDTQYF; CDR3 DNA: TGTGCCAGCAGTGAAGAGGGACGCACAGATACGCAGTATTTT
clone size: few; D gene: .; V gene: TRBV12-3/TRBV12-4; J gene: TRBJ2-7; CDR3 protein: CASSLIGYEQYF; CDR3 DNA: TGTGCCAGCAGTTTAATCGGGTACGAGCAGTACTTC
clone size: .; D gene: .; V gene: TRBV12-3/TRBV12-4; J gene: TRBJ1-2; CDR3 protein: CASTDTGARYGYTF; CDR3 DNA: TGTGCCAGCACCGACACCGGGGCCCGTTATGGCTACACCTTC
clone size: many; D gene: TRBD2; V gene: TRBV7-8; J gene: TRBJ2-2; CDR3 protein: CASSFGGSPNTGELFF; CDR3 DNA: TGTGCCAGCAGCTTCGGCGGGAGTCCGAACACCGGGGAGCTGTTTTTT
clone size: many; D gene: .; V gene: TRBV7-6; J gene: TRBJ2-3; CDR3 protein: CASSGYDSGYTQYF; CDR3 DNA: TGTGCCAGCAGCGGATATGACAGTGGATATACGCAGTATTTT